This T cell receptor beta chain was recovered during a study of T cells in Graves' hyperthyroidism and ophthalmopathy. Researchers barred patients who had uncontrolled infection, other autoimmune disease, pregnancy or lactation. Orbital computed tomography, thyroid ultrasound, serum thyroxine and TRAb, and clinical symptoms together informed the diagnoses. PBMCs were collected from an approximately 10 ml volume of fresh peripheral blood. Regions amplified from RNA transcripts were the TCR beta CDR3 regions. The HTBI primer set drove a first-round RT-PCR of the TCR CDR3. A single record per CDR3 protein comes from TCRdb applying MiXCR to the multiplex PCR reads. In the table there are over 350,000 distinct CDR3 sequences, roughly 20% of which are singletons. This clonotype was seen many times. Its antigen is unknown. Study observations and caveats: Most clonotypes expanded in the thyroid (above 0.001) were also present in blood.

Germline values: CDR1 SGHAT, CDR2 FQNNGV. This CDR3 is 13 amino acids long. Trimming cost V 4 bases and J 9 bases, with 14 bases left between them. Sequencing input: blood. V is TRBV11-2 and J is TRBJ2-3; no reliable D call. The TCR comes from a man aged 18 to 29 with Graves' ophthalmopathy. The CDR3 sequence: CASSSDQARTQYF. The CDR3 DNA reads as TGTGCCAGCAGCTCGGACCAGGCCAGGACGCAGTATTTT.